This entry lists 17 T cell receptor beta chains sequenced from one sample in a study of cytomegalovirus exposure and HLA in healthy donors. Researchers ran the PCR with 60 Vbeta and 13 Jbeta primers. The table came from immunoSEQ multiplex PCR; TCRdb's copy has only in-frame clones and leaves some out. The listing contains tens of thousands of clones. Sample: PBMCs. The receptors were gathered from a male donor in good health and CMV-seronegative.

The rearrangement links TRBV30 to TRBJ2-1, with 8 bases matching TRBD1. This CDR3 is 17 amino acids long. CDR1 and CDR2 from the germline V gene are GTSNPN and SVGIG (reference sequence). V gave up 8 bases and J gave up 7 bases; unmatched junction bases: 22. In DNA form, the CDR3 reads TGTGCCGCAAAAGCAACACCAGGACAGGGAACTCAAAATGAGCAGTTCTTC. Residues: CAAKATPGQGTQNEQFF.

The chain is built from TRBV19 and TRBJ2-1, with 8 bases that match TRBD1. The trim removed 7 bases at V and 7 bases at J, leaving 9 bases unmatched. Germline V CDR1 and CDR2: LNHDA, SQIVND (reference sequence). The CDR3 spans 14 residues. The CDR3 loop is CASNSRTGKNEQFF. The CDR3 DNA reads TGTGCCAGTAATTCTCGGACAGGGAAGAATGAGCAGTTCTTC.

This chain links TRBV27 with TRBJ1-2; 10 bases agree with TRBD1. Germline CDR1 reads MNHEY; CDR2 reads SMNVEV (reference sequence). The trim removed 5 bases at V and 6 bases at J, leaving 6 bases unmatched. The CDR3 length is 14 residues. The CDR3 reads CASSRLGTGDGYTF. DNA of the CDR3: TGTGCCAGCAGTCGCCTAGGGACAGGGGATGGCTACACCTTC.

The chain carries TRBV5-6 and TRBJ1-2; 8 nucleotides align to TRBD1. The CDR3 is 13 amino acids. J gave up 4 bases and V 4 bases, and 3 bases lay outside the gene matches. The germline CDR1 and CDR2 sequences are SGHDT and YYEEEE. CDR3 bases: TGTGCCAGCAGCGAGACAGGGGTCTATGGCTACACCTTC. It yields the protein CASSETGVYGYTF. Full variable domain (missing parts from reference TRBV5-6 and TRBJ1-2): DAGVTQSPTHLIKTRGQQVTLRCSPKSGHDTVSWYQQALGQGPQFIFQYYEEEERQRGNFPDRFSGHQFPNYSSELNVNALLLGDSALYLCASSETGVYGYTFGSGTRLTVV.

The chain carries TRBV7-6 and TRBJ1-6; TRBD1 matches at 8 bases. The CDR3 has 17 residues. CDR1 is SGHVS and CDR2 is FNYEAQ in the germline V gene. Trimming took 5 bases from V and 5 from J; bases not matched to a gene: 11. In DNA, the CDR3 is TGTGCCAGCAGCCCTCGTGGACAGGGAGGAAATAATTCACCCCTCCACTTT. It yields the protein CASSPRGQGGNNSPLHF.

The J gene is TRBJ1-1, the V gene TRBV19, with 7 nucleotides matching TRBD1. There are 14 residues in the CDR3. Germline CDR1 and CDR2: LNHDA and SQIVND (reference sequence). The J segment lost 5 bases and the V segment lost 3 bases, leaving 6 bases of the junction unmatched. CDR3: CASSIQGGGTEAFF. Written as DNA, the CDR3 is TGTGCCAGTAGTATCCAGGGGGGAGGTACTGAAGCTTTCTTT.

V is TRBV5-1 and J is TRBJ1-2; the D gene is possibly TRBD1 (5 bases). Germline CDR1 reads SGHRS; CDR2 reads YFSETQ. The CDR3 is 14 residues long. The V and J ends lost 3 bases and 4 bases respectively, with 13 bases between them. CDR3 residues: CASSSRQLSYGYTF. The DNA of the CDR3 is TGCGCCAGCAGCTCTCGACAGCTTTCCTATGGCTACACCTTC.

The CDR3 loop is CASTRGTGANVLTF. Written as DNA, the CDR3 is TGTGCCAGCACTAGGGGGACTGGGGCCAACGTCCTGACTTTC. This sequence joins TRBV6-5 and TRBJ2-6, with D possibly being TRBD1 (6 bases). The CDR3 contains 14 residues. Trimming stripped 7 bases from V and 2 bases from J, with 9 bases between. Germline loops: CDR1 MNHEY, CDR2 SVGAGI.

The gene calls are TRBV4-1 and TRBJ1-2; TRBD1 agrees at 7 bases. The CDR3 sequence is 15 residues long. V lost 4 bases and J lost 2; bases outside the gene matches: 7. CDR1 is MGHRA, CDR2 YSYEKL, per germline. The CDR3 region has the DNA TGCGCCAGCAGCCCTAGCAGGGGGGAGAACTATGGCTACACCTTC. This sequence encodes CASSPSRGENYGYTF.

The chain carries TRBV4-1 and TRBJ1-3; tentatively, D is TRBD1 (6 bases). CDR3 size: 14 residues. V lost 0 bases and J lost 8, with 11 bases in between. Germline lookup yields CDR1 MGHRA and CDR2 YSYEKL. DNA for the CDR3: TGCGCCAGCAGCCAAGAGGGGGCTCCCCACACCATATATTTT. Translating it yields CASSQEGAPHTIYF.

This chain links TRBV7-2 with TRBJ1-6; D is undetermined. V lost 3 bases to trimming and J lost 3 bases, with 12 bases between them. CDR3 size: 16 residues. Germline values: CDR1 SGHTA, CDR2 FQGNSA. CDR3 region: CASSFGRNIYNSPLHF. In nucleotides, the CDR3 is TGTGCCAGCAGCTTCGGGAGGAATATCTATAATTCACCCCTCCACTTT.

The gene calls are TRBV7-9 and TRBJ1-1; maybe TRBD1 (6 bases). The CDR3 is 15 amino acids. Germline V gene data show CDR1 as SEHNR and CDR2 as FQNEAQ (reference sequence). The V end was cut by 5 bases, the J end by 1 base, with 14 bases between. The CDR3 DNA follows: TGTGCCAGCAGCCCAACCCGGACAGAGAACACTGAAGCTTTCTTT. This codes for CASSPTRTENTEAFF.

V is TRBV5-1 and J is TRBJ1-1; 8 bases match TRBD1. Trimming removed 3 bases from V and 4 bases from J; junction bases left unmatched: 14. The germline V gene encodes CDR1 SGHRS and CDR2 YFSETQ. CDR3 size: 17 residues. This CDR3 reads CASSYFGQGREGTEAFF. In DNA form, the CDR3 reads TGCGCCAGCAGCTACTTCGGACAGGGACGAGAGGGCACTGAAGCTTTCTTT.

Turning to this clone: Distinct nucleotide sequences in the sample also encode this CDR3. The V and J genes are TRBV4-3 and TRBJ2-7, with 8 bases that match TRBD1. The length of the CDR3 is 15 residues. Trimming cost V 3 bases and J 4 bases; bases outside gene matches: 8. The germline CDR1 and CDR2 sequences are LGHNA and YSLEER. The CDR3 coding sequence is TGCGCCAGCAGCCACTCCGGGACAGGCGGATACGAGCAGTACTTC. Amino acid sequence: CASSHSGTGGYEQYF.

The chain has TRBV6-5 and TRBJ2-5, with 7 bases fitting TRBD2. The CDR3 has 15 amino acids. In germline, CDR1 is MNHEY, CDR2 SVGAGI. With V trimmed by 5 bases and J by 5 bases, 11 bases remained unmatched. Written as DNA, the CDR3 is TGTGCCAGCAGTGGGGGGTGGGGTAGCGGGGAGACCCAGTACTTC. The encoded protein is CASSGGWGSGETQYF.

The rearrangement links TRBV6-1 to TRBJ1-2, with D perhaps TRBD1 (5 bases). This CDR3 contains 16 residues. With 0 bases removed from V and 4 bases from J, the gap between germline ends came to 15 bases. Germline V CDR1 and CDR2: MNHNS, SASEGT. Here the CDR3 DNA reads TGTGCCAGCAGTGAAGCGCGGGGCTCGGGGGGCTATGGCTACACCTTC. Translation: CASSEARGSGGYGYTF.

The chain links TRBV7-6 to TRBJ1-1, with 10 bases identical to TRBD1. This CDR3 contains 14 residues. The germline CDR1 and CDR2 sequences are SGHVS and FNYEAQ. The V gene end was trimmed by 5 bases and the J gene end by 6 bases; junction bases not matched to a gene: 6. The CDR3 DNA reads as TGTGCCAGCAGCCCGGACAGGGGGATCGCTGAAGCTTTCTTT. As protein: CASSPDRGIAEAFF.